The present TCR beta chain was sequenced within a study of cytomegalovirus exposure and HLA in healthy donors. Across the study: For the approximately 410 genotyped donors, about 79% fell within the Caucasian-associated ancestry cluster.

PCR amplification relied on 60 Vbeta primers (plus 13 Jbeta primers). Assay used: immunoSEQ multiplex PCR; TCRdb lists only in-frame clones, some missing. The table includes 90,000 to 120,000 clones, 77% detected once. Germline loops: CDR1 SNHLY, CDR2 FYNNEI. This CDR3 comprises 14 residues. The chain employs TRBV2 and TRBJ2-5, with D perhaps TRBD1 (6 bases). The DNA end is more similar to TRBJ2-7, so the J call may be wrong. The receptor was isolated from a male donor in good health and CMV-seronegative. What was sequenced was PBMCs. CDR3 residues: CASSGNTGNYEQYF. As DNA, the CDR3 is TGTGCCAGCAGTGGGAACACAGGGAACTACGAGCAGTACTTC.